This entry concerns a single T cell receptor (beta chain). The clone's antigen remains unknown. Base quality data are lacking; no much larger clone is found one base away. This specimen includes other DNA sequences encoding the same CDR3. The entry originates in a study of blood T cell repertoires in COVID-19 (dated by TCRdb to the early 2020s). Background for the entire study: Samples covering the acute and convalescent phases of COVID-19 were provided by collaborators in the United States, Italy and Spain. Where HLA class I and class II types were available, the types were taken from metadata supplied by the sample provider, not from assay-based typing. The material from the prospective study consisted of cDNA or gDNA derived from T cells, B-cell-depleted T cells, or PBMCs. The repertoires were released in a freely available public database meant as a resource for research on the immune response to SARS-CoV-2. The samples were drawn from the first 160 participants of the ongoing ImmuneRACE study and from 1,254 subjects provided by 6 global collaborators. Subjects who had been exposed to COVID-19, were actively infected with it, or had recovered from it provided the deeply sampled blood TCRbeta repertoires that made up the dataset. Nearly every sample came with metadata listing a de-identified subject ID, COVID-19 status, age in years and sex.

V and J lose 1 base and 1 base, and a span of 2 bases separates them. CDR1 is given as LGHDT and CDR2 as YNNKEL, both from the germline V gene (reference sequence). Including cysteine and phenylalanine, the CDR3 has 14 amino acids. The read is trimmed to its CDR3 DNA, 42 bases read in frame from base 1. Paper-wide results and their limitations: The amount of clinical and demographic metadata varied by source and participant and was provided uncurated.

TCRbeta CDR3 regions were amplified from genomic DNA using the immunoSEQ Assay, a bias-controlled multiplex PCR. The paper's data handling went like this. Nucleated cell counts per sample were estimated from amplification of reference gene primers within the assay. Sequence reads were collapsed and filtered to measure the absolute abundance of every unique TCRbeta CDR3 rearrangement. For each sample, productive Simpson clonality was calculated as the square root of Simpson's diversity index across productive rearrangements. TCRdb took this table from immuneACCESS and kept in-frame rearrangements with V and J called. Such tables lack part of the clones; where checked against another copy, unresolved V genes explain under half of the gap, and the rest is unexplained. V and J calls and clone size are given by that table; D and trimming were obtained from the DNA. The sample table contains around 130,000 clones; only one count was recorded for about 85% of them. The top ten constitute approximately 2.4% of the sample.

One collaborating source in Seattle enrolled patients while the patients were actively infected and followed the patients over time throughout the course of disease. Collaborating institutions collected whole blood in K2EDTA tubes following their own protocols. For TCRbeta analysis, collaborators shipped samples as frozen whole blood, isolated PBMCs, or DNA extracted from either of those sample types. This chain joins TRBV3-1 (or the pseudogene TRBV3-2) to TRBJ2-6; no D segment can be confidently identified. Sequencing was carried out using peripheral blood. The sequence came from a human donor with COVID-19, enrolled during active disease. The donor label of this sample is uncertain. In nucleotides, the sequence is TGTGCCAGCAGCCAAGCGTCTGGGGCCAACGTCCTGACTTTC. This yields the protein CASSQASGANVLTF.